This T cell receptor beta chain was sequenced for a study of T cell responses to AZD1222 COVID-19 vaccine. The study, taken as a whole, reports: Rises in breadth and depth of Spike-specific TCRs came after two AZD1222 doses. Among the donors, most were white British and more were female, and clonal diversity was possibly underestimated. Unmutated variant regions are reportedly the target of nearly half of TCRs that are spike-specific.

Assay used: immunoSEQ multiplex PCR; TCRdb lists only in-frame clones, some missing. The sample shows about 110,000 clones, roughly 93% of them seen only once. Details on this clone: Its matching antigen is unknown.

Investigators merged groups given second doses at roughly 4 or roughly 12 weeks. The receptor comes from an adult who received the AZD1222 COVID-19 vaccine. The input for sequencing was peripheral blood, taken 28 days after the second AZD1222 dose.

CDR3 coding DNA: TGTGCCAGCAGCCAAGAGCCAGGCCCGGGGGGCTACACCTTC. Translation gives CASSQEPGPGGYTF. The chain is built from TRBV3-1 (or the pseudogene TRBV3-2) and TRBJ1-2; D call uncertain. This CDR3 has 14 residues. V lost 0 bases and J 8 bases, leaving 13 bases between the germline ends. Germline lookup yields CDR1 LGHDT and CDR2 YNNKEL (reference sequence).